Each of the 18 T cell receptor beta chains below was sequenced from the same sample in a study of lung T cells in sarcoidosis with Löfgren's syndrome. In TCRdb, the reads were re-called with MiXCR into one record per CDR3 protein. In the table there are approximately 270 distinct CDR3 sequences, roughly 25% of which are singletons. The sequenced sample was CD4+ T cells from bronchoalveolar lavage. These receptor sequences come from a human donor with sarcoidosis (Löfgren's syndrome or another form), or a control subject (not recorded which).

By frequency in the sample, this clonotype is large. This chain connects TRBV5-4 to TRBJ1-5; 7 bases are shared with TRBD1. Germline trimming cut 1 base from V and 5 bases from J; bases unmatched to any gene: 3. This CDR3 has 14 residues. From germline, CDR1 is SGHNT and CDR2 YYREEE (reference sequence). The CDR3 sequence is CASSLTGEDQPQHF. CDR3 in DNA: TGTGCCAGCAGCTTGACAGGGGAGGATCAGCCCCAGCATTTT.

Comments on this clonotype: At one of its ends the junction is not consistent with the germline gene, which may arise from a read error. The rearrangement uses TRBV30 and TRBJ1-6, with 8 positions matching TRBD1. The CDR3 extends over 19 amino acids. Germline values: CDR1 GTSNPN, CDR2 SVGIG (reference sequence). For the CDR3, the DNA is TGTGCCTGGAAACGTACGACGGGACAGGTTAACGACTATAATTCACCCCCCCACTTT. Translating gives CAWKRTTGQVNDYNSPPHF.

By proportion, this clonotype is large. The V call is TRBV19, the J call TRBJ1-4; D not certain. This CDR3 has 13 residues. CDR1 is LNHDA and CDR2 is SQIVND in the germline V gene (reference sequence). V gave up 3 bases and J gave up 4 bases, with 6 bases separating them. CDR3 protein: CASSMGVNEKLFF. In DNA form, the CDR3 reads TGTGCCAGTAGTATGGGAGTTAATGAAAAACTGTTTTTT.

This clonotype is labeled large (0.1 to 1%). CDR3 in amino acids: CASSSKTGSKQYF. In DNA, the CDR3 is TGTGCCAGCAGCTCCAAGACAGGGTCAAAGCAGTACTTC. V and J are TRBV5-5 and TRBJ2-7; the match to TRBD1 covers 7 bases. Germline CDR1 SGHKS, CDR2 YYEKEE (reference sequence). The J segment lost 8 bases and the V segment lost 3 bases, leaving 8 bases of the junction unmatched. The CDR3 loop spans 13 amino acids. Supplemented by reference TRBV5-5 and TRBJ2-7, the full variable domain reads DAGVTQSPTHLIKTRGQQVTLRCSPISGHKSVSWYQQVLGQGPQFIFQYYEKEERGRGNFPDRFSARQFPNYSSELNVNALLLGDSALYLCASSSKTGSKQYFGPGTRLTVT.

The rearrangement links TRBV7-2 to TRBJ1-1; D remains unclear. V was trimmed by 1 base and J by 1 base, leaving 7 bases between them. The V gene's germline CDR1 is SGHTA and CDR2 FQGNSA. The CDR3 has 14 residues. The CDR3 loop reads CASSLDNRNTEAFF. The CDR3, as DNA: TGTGCCAGCAGCTTAGACAATAGGAACACTGAAGCTTTCTTT.

A word on this clonotype: This CDR3 is missing its conserved last phenylalanine or tryptophan, likely due to a read error. The chain uses TRBV30 and TRBJ1-5; no definite D call. There are 13 residues in the CDR3. Per germline, CDR1 GTSNPN and CDR2 SVGIG (reference sequence). DNA for the CDR3: TGTACCTGGAGTAAGCAGGAGAATCGGCCCCAGCATTTA. Translated, it gives CTWSKQENRPQHL.

Within the sample, this clonotype is large. V usage is TRBV20-1 and J usage is TRBJ2-1; 7 bases line up with TRBD2. Germline assignment: CDR1 DFQATT and CDR2 SNEGSKA (reference sequence). Trimming at V came to 2 bases and at J to 3 bases, leaving 1 base not matched to a gene. This CDR3 contains 13 residues. CDR3 protein: CSARKRDYNEQFF. Here the CDR3 DNA reads TGCAGTGCTAGAAAGCGGGACTACAATGAGCAGTTCTTC.

This clonotype is medium-sized. The gene calls are TRBV29-1 and TRBJ2-7; possibly TRBD1 for D (6 bases). CDR1 SQVTM and CDR2 ANQGSEA come from the germline V gene. The ends were cut back, 7 bases at V and 3 bases at J, with 25 bases in the middle. The CDR3 spans 16 residues. In DNA form, the CDR3 reads TGCAGCGCCGCAGGCAGGGGCCTAATGAGCTTCTACGAGCAGTACTTC. This codes for CSAAGRGLMSFYEQYF.

This clonotype is categorized as large. J is TRBJ2-1 and V is TRBV7-2, with 8 bases that match TRBD1. This CDR3 spans 15 amino acids. V trimming: 4 bases; J trimming: 8 bases; junction bases outside the gene matches: 10. Germline assignment: CDR1 SGHTA and CDR2 FQGNSA. CDR3 in DNA: TGTGCCAGCAGCTCCTCCAGGGGGCAAGTCTATGAGCAGTTCTTC. It encodes CASSSSRGQVYEQFF.

This clonotype is medium-sized in the sample. V is TRBV11-2 and J is TRBJ2-7, with 12 nucleotides matching TRBD1. V dropped 1 base and J dropped 6; count of bases not matched to a gene: 7. The CDR3 consists of 16 residues. In germline, CDR1 is SGHAT, CDR2 FQNNGV. This CDR3 reads CASSLGGTGGLGEQYV. As DNA, the CDR3 is TGTGCCAGCAGCTTAGGGGGGACAGGGGGCTTAGGCGAGCAGTACGTC.

This clonotype is labeled medium-sized. This chain uses TRBV5-6 with TRBJ2-5; maybe TRBD1 (6 bases). Between the trimmed V and J ends, which lost 0 bases and 7 bases, there was a span of 10 bases. The CDR3 totals 13 residues. Germline-derived CDR1 and CDR2 are SGHDT and YYEEEE. Here the CDR3 reads CASSLERGGTQYF. The DNA for the CDR3 is TGTGCCAGCAGCTTGGAGAGAGGGGGGACCCAGTACTTC.

This clonotype is large in the sample. V is TRBV6-1 and J is TRBJ2-5; D might be TRBD1 or TRBD2, each matching 5 bases. CDR1 is MNHNS, CDR2 SASEGT, per germline. The CDR3 loop spans 14 amino acids. V lost 6 bases and J 2 bases, leaving 13 bases between the germline ends. CDR3 residues: CASSVWDGQETQYF. As DNA, the CDR3 is TGTGCCAGCAGCGTTTGGGACGGGCAAGAGACCCAGTACTTC.

By frequency in the sample, this clonotype is medium-sized. V is TRBV29-1 and J is TRBJ2-3; TRBD2 aligns across 10 bases. V was pared by 5 bases and J by 5 bases, with 22 bases of the junction left unmatched. The germline V gene encodes CDR1 SQVTM and CDR2 ANQGSEA. The CDR3 has 19 amino acids. The CDR3 is CSVNRGRELAGSREDTQYF. The CDR3 coding sequence is TGCAGCGTTAACAGGGGGAGAGAACTAGCGGGAAGCCGGGAAGATACGCAGTATTTT.

This clonotype occurred a few times. At one end, the junction sequence differs from germline, possibly due to a read error. V gene TRBV6-1 combines with J gene TRBJ2-1; 8 positions agree with TRBD2. Germline CDR1 is MNHNS and CDR2 is SASEGT. The length of the CDR3 is 15 residues. The CDR3 sequence is CASRGLVGGPNGQFF. CDR3 DNA sequence: TGTGCCAGCAGGGGACTAGTGGGAGGTCCGAATGGGCAGTTCTTC.

By share of the sample, this clonotype is medium-sized. The chain links TRBV30 to TRBJ1-1; 9 nucleotides agree with TRBD1. Germline V gene lookup returns CDR1 GTSNPN and CDR2 SVGIG (reference sequence). The CDR3 has 16 amino acids. Trimming at V came to 3 bases and at J to 0 bases, leaving 8 bases not matched to a gene. CDR3 amino acids: CAWSQTGGILNTEAFF. The CDR3, as DNA: TGTGCCTGGAGCCAAACAGGGGGCATACTGAACACTGAAGCTTTCTTT.

Comment on this clonotype: One end of the junction varies from germline; a read error may be responsible. The chain carries TRBV20-1 and TRBJ2-5; 12 bases match TRBD2. The CDR3 spans 19 residues. Per germline, CDR1 DFQATT and CDR2 SNEGSKA (reference sequence). The CDR3 bases are TGCATTGCTCCTAGTCAATCTAGCGGGAGGGCGAGTTTCAAAGAGGCCCAGTACTTC. As protein: CIAPSQSSGRASFKEAQYF.

As for this clonotype: Compared with germline, one end of the junction differs, possibly owing to a read error. The CDR3 DNA reads TGCAGTGCTAGACCGTGGCCTGAAGCTCTCTTT. This sequence encodes CSARPWPEALF. The V and J genes are TRBV20-1 and TRBJ1-1; D gene uncertain. Germline values: CDR1 DFQATT, CDR2 SNEGSKA (reference sequence). The CDR3 contains 11 residues.

Within the sample, this clonotype is large. The chain couples TRBV24-1 to TRBJ2-1, with 13 bases lining up with TRBD2. J was trimmed by 9 bases and V by 6 bases; bases with no gene match: 4. The CDR3 spans 14 residues. Per the germline V gene, CDR1 is KGHDR and CDR2 is SFDVKD. This chain's CDR3 is CATSRTSGRGEQFF. The CDR3 coding sequence is TGTGCCACCAGTAGGACTAGCGGGAGAGGTGAGCAGTTCTTC.